This TCR beta chain was sequenced during a study of T-cell reconstitution after alpha-beta-depleted transplantation in children. Study-wide results and caveats: At the one-year point after transplant, T-cell counts and TCRbeta diversity were found to come mostly from T cells that had been newly produced. Reported findings indicate that, about two months after transplant, alpha-beta T cells came from several hundred expanded clones, which were derived from non-depleted graft cells. Several patients had high TCRbeta diversity at day 60; it came from surviving recipient T cells and thymic progenitors.

For this clonotype: No antigen is known for it.

Germline V gene lookup returns CDR1 SGHRS and CDR2 YFSETQ. V was trimmed by 2 bases and J by 4 bases, leaving 8 bases between them. CDR3 size: 13 residues. The library targeted TCRbeta and was prepared with unique molecular identifiers. TCRdb ran MiXCR on the PCR reads and lists one entry per CDR3 protein. The data hold more than 200,000 distinct CDR3 sequences, with roughly 18% observed a single time. Here the sequenced sample was PBMCs, mostly from graft donor cells, taken 360 days after TCRalphabeta/CD19-depleted stem cell transplant. The receptor's source is a male patient aged 2-15 years who had a stem cell transplant for acute lymphoblastic leukemia, so the T cells may come from the graft donor. V usage is TRBV5-1 and J usage is TRBJ2-3; no reliable D call. CDR3 loop: CASSFPSADTQYF. The CDR3 DNA sequence: TGCGCCAGCAGCTTCCCTAGTGCAGATACGCAGTATTTT.